This TCR beta chain was captured in a study of early T cells in non-severe SARS-CoV-2 infection. The sample holds many counts of this clonotype. Unique molecular identifiers were attached to individual cDNA molecules. One entry per CDR3 protein results from TCRdb running MiXCR on the 5' RACE reads. The sample comprises about 55,000 distinct CDR3 sequences, 15% of which are singletons, and about 9% rests with the top ten. V shed 8 bases and J shed 2 bases, with 12 bases lying between them. Germline loops: CDR1 MGHRA, CDR2 YSYEKL. The CDR3 length is 13 residues. This TCR was recovered from an adult who was a healthcare worker with PCR-confirmed SARS-CoV-2 infection or an uninfected control (not recorded which). This sequence joins TRBV4-1 and TRBJ1-1; no firm D call. The material was whole blood, obtained at baseline. Written as DNA, the CDR3 is TGCGCCAGCGAACTCAGGATAAACACTGAAGCTTTCTTT. Amino acids: CASELRINTEAFF.